The rows below give T cell receptor beta chains drawn from one sample of a study of molecular identifiers for immune sequencing clone quantification. One entry per CDR3 protein results from TCRdb running MiXCR on the PCR reads. Among under 600,000 distinct CDR3 sequences listed, 25% were seen once. The sample taken for sequencing was naive CD8+ T cells from blood, with Jurkat cell RNA spiked in. These receptors all come from a human donor in good health. Some libraries in this study had Jurkat cell RNA spiked in. CDR3s leave out the opening cysteine and the closing phenylalanine or tryptophan. Fields, in order: V gene, clone size, CDR3 protein. Where a row states a size, it is once, few, many or the class of an expanded clone; other rows omit it.

TRBV19 | many | ASSIMTATYGYT
TRBV2 | few | ASSGDDRYYTEAF
TRBV4-3 | few | ASSQDVLSGGSYEQY
TRBV5-6 | NA | ASSLGATTGELF
TRBV9 | many | ASSVQGFDEQY
TRBV27 | few | ASLNGRNTEAF
TRBV7-9 | NA | ASSLERDYDNEQF
TRBV9 | NA | ASSSGRMQETQY
TRBV7-9 | NA | ASSLGPAGASGGGELF
TRBV27 | NA | ASNNGGPGSPLH
TRBV12-3/TRBV12-4 | NA | ASSAILGEGEKLF
TRBV20-1 | few | SARDQDGFTYEQY
TRBV29-1 | few | SVDKNRETYGYT
TRBV28 | NA | ASRHRSGTGGDNYGYT
TRBV20-1 | NA | SARNHGQNTNQPQH
TRBV29-1 | few | SVELIADEQY
TRBV28 | few | ASTLAGEENTIY
TRBV7-2 | many | ASSLGLAGGPYKDTQY
TRBV20-1 | NA | SASDRGSPQH
TRBV6-5 | few | ASSFSLAERGTDTQY
TRBV7-9 | many | ASSSISGSQQETQY
TRBV4-3 | many | ASSHGTASGNTIY
TRBV4-1 | once | ARRPGRPSYEQS
TRBV9 | NA | ASSVGTAGYAANGKLF
TRBV11-2 | NA | ASSLLGQGSDYGYT
TRBV4-1 | many | ASSQDSSSNQPQH
TRBV4-3 | few | ASSQQEGTDTQY
TRBV12-3/TRBV12-4 | NA | ASSYGFGEKF
TRBV15 | NA | ATSSLGGYEQY